The subject of this entry is one TCR beta chain. Its target is not known. It may be a read error: a sequence one base away is much more abundant. The TCR beta CDR3 regions underwent amplification using RNA transcripts as the source. Carried out on the TCR CDR3, a first-round RT-PCR used the HTBI primer set. TCRdb reprocessed the multiplex PCR reads via MiXCR and lists one record per CDR3 protein. The repertoire holds roughly 840,000 distinct CDR3 sequences, with over 35% as singletons. The data are from a study of T cells in Graves' hyperthyroidism and ophthalmopathy. CDR3 length: 13 residues. CDR1 and CDR2 from the germline V gene are LNHNV and YYDKDF (reference sequence). Study-wide points: With a median lead of approximately 6.4 months before onset, the model predicted ophthalmopathy. Most thyroid-expanded clonotypes above 0.001 were also found in blood.

For Graves' hyperthyroidism to be stable, ophthalmopathy could not progress within 18 months. V is TRBV15 and J is TRBJ2-2, with a weak D call TRBD1 (7 bases). The clonotype comes from a man aged 18 to 35 with Graves' hyperthyroidism. The specimen sequenced was blood. CDR3 sequence reads: CATTKGASGGLFF. DNA of the CDR3: TGTGCCACCACCAAGGGGGCCTCCGGGGGGCTGTTTTTT.